The clone carrying this T cell receptor beta chain was counted ten times or more. This sample stems from a study of molecular identifiers for immune sequencing clone quantification. Naive CD8 T cells were FACS-sorted by CD8+CD4-CCR7+CD45RA+ markers. V shed 0 bases and J 5 bases; nucleotides not matched to a gene: 12. CDR3 length: 18 residues. TCRdb fed the PCR reads into MiXCR, producing one record per CDR3 protein. The sample holds about 630,000 distinct CDR3 sequences, about 25% seen once. This sequence was found in a human donor in good health. Some libraries in this study had Jurkat cell RNA spiked in. Sample: naive CD8+ T cells from blood, with Jurkat cell RNA spiked in. Described subset: FACS-sorted CD8+CD4-CCR7+CD45RA+ naive T cells. This rearrangement joins TRBV23-1 to TRBJ1-4, with 7 bases aligning to TRBD1. TRBV23-1 falls under the ORF class, with uncertain function. This CDR3 is CASSQSGTAQTQNEKLFF. In nucleotides, the CDR3 is TGCGCCAGCAGTCAATCGGGGACAGCACAGACCCAAAATGAAAAACTGTTTTTT.